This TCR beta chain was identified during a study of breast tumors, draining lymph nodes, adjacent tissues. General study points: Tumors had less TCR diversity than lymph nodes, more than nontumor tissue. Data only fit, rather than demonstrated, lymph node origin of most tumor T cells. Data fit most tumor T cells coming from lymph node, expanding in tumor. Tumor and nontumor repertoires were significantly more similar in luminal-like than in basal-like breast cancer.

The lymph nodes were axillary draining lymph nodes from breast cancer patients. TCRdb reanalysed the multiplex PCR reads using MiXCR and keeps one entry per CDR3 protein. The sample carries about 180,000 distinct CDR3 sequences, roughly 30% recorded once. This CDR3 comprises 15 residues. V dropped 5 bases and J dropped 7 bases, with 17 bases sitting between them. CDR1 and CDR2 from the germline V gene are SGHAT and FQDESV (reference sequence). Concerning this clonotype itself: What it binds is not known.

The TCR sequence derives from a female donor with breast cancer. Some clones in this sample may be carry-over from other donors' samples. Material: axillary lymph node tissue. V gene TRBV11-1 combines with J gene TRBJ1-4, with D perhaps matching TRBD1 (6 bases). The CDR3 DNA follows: TGTGCCAGCAGCCAAACCGGGGAGGGGGGTGAAAAACTGTTTTTT. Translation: CASSQTGEGGEKLFF.